The clone carrying this T cell receptor (beta chain) was found once. Its antigen is currently unknown. This specimen belongs to a study of T cells in localized non-small cell lung cancer. Notes on the study in general: Sequence data derive from only one tumor region, so heterogeneity remains possible.

Assay: immunoSEQ multiplex PCR; the TCRdb copy retains only in-frame clones and omits some. The sample contains 48,000 or so clones, just over 85% of which appear only once. The germline V and J ends were trimmed by 0 bases and 4 bases, with 11 bases remaining between them. In germline, CDR1 is SGDLS, CDR2 YYNGEE. There are 15 residues in the CDR3. The sequence derives from a male donor older than 55 with stage III squamous cell lung carcinoma. This chain uses TRBV9 with TRBJ2-1; TRBD1 or TRBD2 may be the D gene (6 bases each). This specimen was peripheral blood, taken before any cancer treatment. The CDR3 spells CASSVEGGRYNEQFF. For the CDR3, the DNA is TGTGCCAGCAGCGTAGAGGGGGGCCGATACAATGAGCAGTTCTTC.